The sequence of this T cell receptor (beta chain) was determined in a study of shared clonotypes between healthy human individuals. Study in general: Aged between 18 and 49, the donors were a couple of women and a few men.

As defined, naive CD8 cells were CD45RO-negative and positively selected for CCR7, with terminally differentiated effector memory CD45RA+ cells excluded. Donors were Caucasian adults residing in Nashville, Tennessee, USA. TCRdb's copy holds only in-frame clones and misses some; the assay was immunoSEQ multiplex PCR. The data contain about 2 million clones, about 95% of them singletons. The J segment lost 5 bases and the V segment lost 5 bases, leaving 5 bases of the junction unmatched. The CDR3 has 14 residues. Germline CDR1 and CDR2: ENHRY and SYGVKD. The chain joins TRBV10-3 to TRBJ1-5; 8 bases are a match to TRBD1. The receptor's source is a man between 18 and 35 years old in good health. Sequenced: naive CD8+ T cells sorted from blood. CDR3 coding DNA: TGTGCCATCAGTACGGACAGGGCCCATCAGCCCCAGCATTTT. Translated: CAISTDRAHQPQHF.